Within the sample, the clone carrying this T cell receptor beta chain is medium-sized. This entry belongs to a study of spatial heterogeneity in lung cancer. Each CDR3 protein gets one entry after TCRdb re-called the 5' RACE reads with MiXCR. The sample holds approximately 40,000 distinct CDR3 sequences; 6.5% to 9.5% are singletons and the top ten take 28%. CDR1 is MNHEY, CDR2 SVGEGT, per germline. Trimming stripped 5 bases from V and 1 base from J, with 14 bases between. The CDR3 totals 15 residues. Noted time point: sample taken at primary tumor resection. Frozen PBMC, nontumor lung or tumor provided whole RNA, which was sequenced unsorted.

The sample was PBMCs, taken at surgery. The source of this sequence is a male donor with early-stage non-small cell lung cancer. The V call is TRBV6-2 or TRBV6-3, the J call TRBJ1-1; TRBD1 is a possible D gene (5 bases). In DNA form, the CDR3 reads TGTGCCAGCAGTGCCTACGGGGCAGCGAACACTGAAGCTTTCTTT. Encoded protein: CASSAYGAANTEAFF.